This entry lists 23 T cell receptor beta chains sequenced from one sample in a study of technical replicates of blood from a handful of donors. Clones were sequenced by immunoSEQ multiplex PCR, and TCRdb holds only the in-frame ones, with some missing. The top ten clones hold approximately 4.8% of a sample with under 70,000 clones, roughly 90% of them seen once. The specimen was PBMCs. These receptors came from a human donor in good health. Some clones in this sample may be carry-over from other donors' samples.

V and J are TRBV4-1 and TRBJ2-7, with D possibly being TRBD1 (6 bases). The germline CDR1 and CDR2 sequences are MGHRA and YSYEKL. The CDR3 is 16 residues long. Trimming took off 1 base at V and 3 bases at J, with 16 bases between the two ends. CDR3: CASSQGFATGVYEQYF. CDR3 coding DNA: TGCGCCAGCAGCCAAGGGTTCGCGACAGGAGTCTACGAGCAGTACTTC.

The J gene is TRBJ2-4, the V gene TRBV4-2, with 11 bases aligning to TRBD2. The CDR3 runs 20 residues. Looked up from germline, CDR1 is LGHNA and CDR2 is YNFKEQ. The J segment lost 0 bases and the V segment lost 0 bases, leaving 10 bases of the junction unmatched. CDR3 amino acids: CASSQDLASGRLIAKNIQYF. The CDR3 region has the DNA TGTGCCAGCAGCCAAGATTTAGCTAGCGGGAGGTTGATAGCCAAAAACATTCAGTACTTC.

This clone came up once. The chain is built from TRBV7-9 and TRBJ2-5; D may be TRBD1 (6 bases). V lost 0 bases and J 5 bases, leaving 10 bases between the germline ends. The CDR3 spans 14 residues. CDR1 and CDR2 from the germline V gene are SEHNR and FQNEAQ (reference sequence). The CDR3 is CASSLAGAAETQYF. For the CDR3, the DNA is TGTGCCAGCAGCTTAGCGGGGGCGGCGGAGACCCAGTACTTC.

V usage is TRBV4-1 and J usage is TRBJ2-5, with TRBD2 matching over 12 bases. The CDR3 is 13 amino acids. The V gene end was trimmed by 11 bases and the J gene end by 4 bases; junction bases not matched to a gene: 5. CDR1 and CDR2 (germline): MGHRA, YSYEKL. The CDR3, as DNA: TGCGCCTCAGGACTAGCGGGGACAGAGACCCAGTACTTC. Translation gives CASGLAGTETQYF.

V is TRBV4-1 and J is TRBJ2-7; possible D gene TRBD1, 6 bases. Trimming removed 5 bases at V and 6 bases at J, with 20 bases between. The CDR3 is made up of 15 amino acids. From germline, CDR1 is MGHRA and CDR2 YSYEKL. The CDR3 sequence is CASSKGTGSQVEQYF. The CDR3 DNA follows: TGCGCCAGCAGCAAGGGAACAGGGAGTCAGGTCGAGCAGTACTTC.

The gene calls are TRBV30 and TRBJ2-1; TRBD2 aligns across 8 bases. The ends lost 2 bases at V and 3 bases at J; junction bases unmatched: 12. Germline V gives CDR1 GTSNPN, CDR2 SVGIG (reference sequence). The CDR3 is 17 amino acids. CDR3 coding DNA: TGTGCCTGGAGTCTCTCCCTGCCTAGCGGGCTCTACAATGAGCAGTTCTTC. It is translated as CAWSLSLPSGLYNEQFF.

The chain combines TRBV14 with TRBJ2-2; 14 bases align to TRBD2. With V trimmed by 1 base and J by 3 bases, 10 bases remained unmatched. Germline-derived CDR1 and CDR2 are SGHDN and FVKESK. The CDR3 extends over 20 amino acids. The CDR3 DNA is TGTGCCAGCAGCCAAGCGCTTTGGACTAGCGGGGGGCAGGACACCGGGGAGCTGTTTTTT. This encodes CASSQALWTSGGQDTGELFF.

V gene TRBV18 combines with J gene TRBJ1-2; 8 bases fit TRBD1. This CDR3 region has 15 residues. V lost 3 bases and J lost 6; bases outside the gene matches: 9. CDR1 is KGHSH and CDR2 is LQKENI in the germline V gene. CDR3 nucleotide sequence: TGTGCCAGCTCACCGAATTACCGGACAGGGAATGGCTACACCTTC. Its protein is CASSPNYRTGNGYTF.

The V call is TRBV27, the J call TRBJ2-5; possibly TRBD1 for D (7 bases). CDR3 length: 14 amino acids. Per germline, CDR1 MNHEY and CDR2 SMNVEV (reference sequence). V was cut by 5 bases and J by 5 bases, with 15 bases left in between. CDR3 sequence: CASSPWDSGETQYF. As DNA, the CDR3 is TGTGCCAGCAGTCCTTGGGACAGCGGGGAGACCCAGTACTTC.

The chain joins TRBV5-3 to TRBJ1-2; the D gene is possibly TRBD1 (6 bases). TRBV5-3 is an ORF, with its function uncertain. The CDR3 runs 17 residues. The V gene lost 4 bases and the J gene lost 3 bases, with 22 bases spanning the gap. DNA for the CDR3: TGTGCCAGAAGCCCAGAGCCAGGGGCCCACGAGGACTATGGCTACACCTTC. It yields the protein CARSPEPGAHEDYGYTF.

This rearrangement joins TRBV7-2 to TRBJ2-3, with D tentatively TRBD1 (5 bases). V was trimmed by 0 bases and J by 2 bases, leaving 6 bases between them. Germline assignment: CDR1 SGHTA and CDR2 FQGNSA. CDR3 size: 14 residues. CDR3 nucleotide sequence: TGTGCCAGCAGCTTAGCGGGGCTCACAGATACGCAGTATTTT. Amino acid sequence: CASSLAGLTDTQYF.

The chain is built from TRBV2 and TRBJ2-7; 12 bases fit TRBD2. Germline V lookup: CDR1 SNHLY, CDR2 FYNNEI. There are 14 residues in the CDR3. Trimming took 6 bases from V and 5 from J; bases not matched to a gene: 5. In nucleotides, the CDR3 is TGTGCCAGCAGGGACCTAGCGGGAGGGGACGAGCAGTACTTC. Residues: CASRDLAGGDEQYF.

The chain employs TRBV30 and TRBJ2-7; 10 positions agree with TRBD2. The CDR3 is 12 residues long. In germline, CDR1 is GTSNPN, CDR2 SVGIG (reference sequence). The V gene end was trimmed by 4 bases and the J gene end by 4 bases; junction bases not matched to a gene: 1. Here the CDR3 DNA reads TGTGCCTGGACTAGCGGGAGTTACGAGCAGTACTTC. Translation: CAWTSGSYEQYF. Full variable domain (rest looked up from reference TRBV30 and TRBJ2-7): SQTIHQWPATLVQPVGSPLSLECTVEGTSNPNLYWYRQAAGRGLQLLFYSVGIGQISSEVPQNLSASRPQDRQFILSSKKLLLSDSGFYLCAWTSGSYEQYFGPGTRLTVT.

This chain connects TRBV4-2 to TRBJ1-1; 12 bases match TRBD1. The CDR3 spans 17 residues. Germline V gene data show CDR1 as LGHNA and CDR2 as YNFKEQ. The J segment lost 4 bases and the V segment lost 2 bases, leaving 8 bases of the junction unmatched. This CDR3 reads CASSQPGTGGAGTEAFF. The CDR3 DNA reads TGTGCCAGCAGCCAACCCGGGACAGGGGGCGCGGGCACTGAAGCTTTCTTT.

The V gene is TRBV5-4, the J gene TRBJ1-6; tentative D call: TRBD1 (6 bases). Trimming removed 6 bases at V and 1 base at J, with 14 bases between. The CDR3 loop spans 16 amino acids. In germline, CDR1 is SGHNT, CDR2 YYREEE (reference sequence). The CDR3 reads CASNLGRGSYNSPLHF. The CDR3 coding sequence is TGTGCCAGCAACCTGGGGAGGGGGTCCTATAATTCACCCCTCCACTTT.

In nucleotides, the CDR3 is TGTGCCAGCAGCCAAGCTTTGTCCAACACCATATATTTT. Amino acids: CASSQALSNTIYF. This chain links TRBV14 with TRBJ1-3; D gene uncertain. Trimming stripped 1 base from V and 7 bases from J, with 8 bases between. This CDR3 is built from 13 residues. Germline V gene data show CDR1 as SGHDN and CDR2 as FVKESK.

The rearrangement uses TRBV6-1 and TRBJ1-2, with D unclear. The germline gives CDR1 MNHNS, CDR2 SASEGT. V was clipped by 2 bases and J by 12 bases, with 7 bases between them. The length of the CDR3 is 10 residues. The CDR3 DNA reads as TGTGCCAGCAGTGAATGGGAGAACACCTTC. It encodes CASSEWENTF.

J is TRBJ2-3 and V is TRBV2, with TRBD2 matching over 10 bases. Germline V CDR1 and CDR2: SNHLY, FYNNEI. Losses at the gene ends were 10 bases for V and 6 bases for J; bases not matched to a gene: 10. The CDR3 extends over 14 amino acids. CDR3 in amino acids: CAITSGVRPDTQYF. The CDR3 DNA follows: TGTGCCATTACTAGCGGGGTCCGACCTGATACGCAGTATTTT.

V usage is TRBV19 and J usage is TRBJ2-7, with D unclear. Germline V gene lookup returns CDR1 LNHDA and CDR2 SQIVND (reference sequence). The CDR3 has 15 amino acids. V was cut by 0 bases and J by 4 bases, with 13 bases left in between. The CDR3 here is CASSIDFQRRYEQYF. The CDR3 nucleotides read TGTGCCAGTAGTATAGATTTCCAGCGTCGTTACGAGCAGTACTTC.

The chain joins TRBV5-1 to TRBJ2-7; 9 bases are a match to TRBD2. CDR3 size: 13 residues. Germline V CDR1 and CDR2: SGHRS, YFSETQ. The V and J ends lost 6 bases and 3 bases, in that order; junction bases with no gene match: 4. The CDR3 sequence is CASTISGSYEQYF. CDR3 bases: TGCGCCAGCACCATTAGCGGGAGCTACGAGCAGTACTTC.

V gene TRBV7-9 combines with J gene TRBJ2-1; TRBD2 matches 11 bases. The CDR3 spans 16 residues. V was clipped by 9 bases and J by 6 bases; unmatched bases: 13. Germline V gene data show CDR1 as SEHNR and CDR2 as FQNEAQ (reference sequence). The CDR3 loop reads CARSITGLAGFNEQFF. The CDR3 DNA is TGTGCCAGAAGCATCACCGGACTAGCGGGTTTCAATGAGCAGTTCTTC.

This clone was observed a handful of times. The chain has TRBV9 and TRBJ1-1; tentatively, D is TRBD1 (5 bases). The CDR3 spans 13 residues. The V gene lost 4 bases and the J gene lost 7 bases, with 14 bases spanning the gap. Germline values: CDR1 SGDLS, CDR2 YYNGEE. CDR3 sequence (DNA): TGTGCCAGCAGCCCACGAGGCAGGGATGAAGCTTTCTTT. Translating it yields CASSPRGRDEAFF.

The V and J genes are TRBV9 and TRBJ2-7, with a weak D call TRBD1 (5 bases). The germline V and J ends were trimmed by 0 bases and 4 bases, with 8 bases remaining between them. Looked up from germline, CDR1 is SGDLS and CDR2 is YYNGEE. The CDR3 totals 13 residues. CDR3 protein: CASSVAQGYEQYF. CDR3 DNA: TGTGCCAGCAGCGTAGCTCAGGGATACGAGCAGTACTTC.